Presented here are 8 T cell receptor beta chains from one specimen sequenced in a study of T cell repertoires and HLA-DP antigens. This table comes from immunoSEQ multiplex PCR, and its TCRdb copy is limited to in-frame clones, with some not included. Of nearly 2,500 clones in the sample, about 71% were seen once. HeLa cells expressing allogeneic DPB1 restimulated the approximately 15-day-expanded CD4+ cells for approximately a day. Retrovirally transduced HeLa cells with HLA-DPA1/DPB1, HLA-DM, invariant chain and CD80 served as stimulators. The sequenced sample consisted of CD137- CD4+ T cells from cultured PBMCs. These receptor sequences come from a man between 60 and 75 years old in good health and CMV-seronegative.

The V call is TRBV7-8, the J call TRBJ1-1; maybe TRBD1 (5 bases). Germline V gives CDR1 SGHVS, CDR2 FQNEAQ. The CDR3 totals 13 residues. V was clipped by 8 bases and J by 5 bases, with 15 bases between them. The chain's CDR3 is CASRRQLGTEAFF. The DNA for the CDR3 is TGTGCCAGCCGAAGACAGCTAGGGACTGAAGCTTTCTTT.

In this sample, this clone is large. This sequence joins TRBV10-3 and TRBJ2-7; possible D gene TRBD1, 6 bases. CDR3 length equals 15 residues. V lost 7 bases to trimming and J lost 0 bases, with 16 bases between them. Looked up from germline, CDR1 is ENHRY and CDR2 is SYGVKD. The CDR3 protein is CAITAREGGSYEQYF. For the CDR3, the DNA is TGTGCCATCACTGCGAGGGAAGGGGGCTCCTACGAGCAGTACTTC.

This sequence joins TRBV14 and TRBJ2-5; possibly TRBD1 or TRBD2 for D (5 bases each). The CDR3 has 14 amino acids. The germline V and J ends were trimmed by 7 bases and 2 bases, with 14 bases remaining between them. CDR1 is SGHDN and CDR2 is FVKESK in the germline V gene. The CDR3: CASTRDGTQETQYF. The DNA for the CDR3 is TGTGCCAGCACCCGGGACGGCACGCAAGAGACCCAGTACTTC.

This chain joins TRBV6-4 and TRBJ2-2, with 11 nucleotides matching TRBD1. CDR3 size: 14 residues. Unmatched junction bases numbered 8, after V lost 8 bases and J lost 9 bases. From germline, CDR1 is MRHNA and CDR2 SNTAGT. CDR3 protein: CASGRTGGNRELFF. In nucleotides, the CDR3 is TGTGCCAGCGGACGGACAGGGGGCAACCGGGAGCTGTTTTTT.

V gene TRBV7-9 combines with J gene TRBJ1-6, with TRBD1 matching over 7 bases. The CDR3 is 14 amino acids. The germline gives CDR1 SEHNR, CDR2 FQNEAQ (reference sequence). V lost 0 bases and J lost 16; bases outside the gene matches: 9. CDR3 sequence (DNA): TGTGCCAGCAGCTTAGCGCAGGGGGATCCCCCGCTCCACTTT. Amino acid sequence: CASSLAQGDPPLHF.

The chain employs TRBV18 and TRBJ2-7, with 7 bases fitting TRBD1. Germline trimming cut 6 bases from V and 3 bases from J; bases unmatched to any gene: 8. The V gene's germline CDR1 is KGHSH and CDR2 LQKENI. This CDR3 has 14 residues. CDR3 bases: TGTGCCAGCTCGTCTGCAGGGGGTGTCTACGAGCAGTACGTC. It specifies CASSSAGGVYEQYV.

The chain couples TRBV11-2 to TRBJ2-1; TRBD2 matches 7 bases. Looked up from germline, CDR1 is SGHAT and CDR2 is FQNNGV. The CDR3 runs 14 residues. J gave up 9 bases and V 2 bases, and 7 bases lay outside the gene matches. CDR3 protein: CASSLSASGAEQFF. DNA of the CDR3: TGTGCCAGCAGCTTATCCGCAAGCGGGGCTGAGCAGTTCTTC. The entire variable domain, with the rest obtained from reference TRBV11-2 and TRBJ2-1, is as follows: EAGVAQSPRYKIIEKRQSVAFWCNPISGHATLYWYQQILGQGPKLLIQFQNNGVVDDSQLPKDRFSAERLKGVDSTLKIQPAKLEDSAVYLCASSLSASGAEQFFGPGTRLTVL.

CDR3 protein: CASSPKGRGNQPQHF. Written as DNA, the CDR3 is TGTGCCAGCAGTCCTAAGGGACGGGGCAATCAGCCCCAGCATTTT. The rearrangement uses TRBV6-5 and TRBJ1-5; a weak D match, TRBD1 (5 bases). The V gene lost 5 bases and the J gene lost 2 bases, with 13 bases spanning the gap. Germline assignment: CDR1 MNHEY and CDR2 SVGAGI. This CDR3 region has 15 residues.